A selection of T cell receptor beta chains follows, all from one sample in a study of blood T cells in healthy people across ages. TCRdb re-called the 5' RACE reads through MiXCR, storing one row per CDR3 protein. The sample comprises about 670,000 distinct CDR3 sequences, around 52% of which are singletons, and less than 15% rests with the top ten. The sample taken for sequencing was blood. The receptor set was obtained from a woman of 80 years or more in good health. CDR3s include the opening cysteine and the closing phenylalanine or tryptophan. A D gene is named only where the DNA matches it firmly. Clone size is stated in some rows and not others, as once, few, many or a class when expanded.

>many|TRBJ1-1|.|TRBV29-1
TGCAGCGTTGAAGCAGGGTACACTGAAGCTTTCTTT
CSVEAGYTEAFF
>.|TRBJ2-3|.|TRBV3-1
TGTGCCAGCAGCCAAACCCGAGGGGCGGGGACAGATACGCAGTATTTT
CASSQTRGAGTDTQYF
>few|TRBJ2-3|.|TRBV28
TGTGCCAGCAGCCCAGGGCTAGCGAGAAGCACAGATACGCAGTATTTT
CASSPGLARSTDTQYF
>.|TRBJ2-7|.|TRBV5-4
TGTGCCAGCAGCCGCCCGGGGCCTCCCTACGAGCAGTACTTC
CASSRPGPPYEQYF
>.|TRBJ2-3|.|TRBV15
TGTGCCACCAGCAGAGCGCCCCGGGGCACAGATACGCAGTATTTT
CATSRAPRGTDTQYF
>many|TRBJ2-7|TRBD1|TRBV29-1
TGCAGCGTTGATAAAGACAGGGGTGTCAACGAGCAGTACTTC
CSVDKDRGVNEQYF
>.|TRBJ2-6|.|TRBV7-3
TGTGCCAGCAGCTTATCCCAACGATCAGGGGGGGGGGCCAACGTCCTGACTTTC
CASSLSQRSGGGANVLTF
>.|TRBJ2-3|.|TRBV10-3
TGTGCCATGCGGCTAGAGAGCACAGATACGCAGTATTTT
CAMRLESTDTQYF
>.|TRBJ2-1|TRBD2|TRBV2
TGTGCCAGCCTACTAGCGGGGGGGCCTGTTGAGCAGTTCTTC
CASLLAGGPVEQFF
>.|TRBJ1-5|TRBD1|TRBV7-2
TGTGCCAGCAGCAACACAGGGGGCAATCAGCCCCAGCATTTT
CASSNTGGNQPQHF
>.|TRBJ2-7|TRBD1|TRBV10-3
TGTGCCATCAGTGAGCCCCGACAGGGCTATCTATACGAGCAGTACTTC
CAISEPRQGYLYEQYF
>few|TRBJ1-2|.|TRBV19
TGTGCCAGTATGAGGGGCGCAACTGGCTACACCTTC
CASMRGATGYTF
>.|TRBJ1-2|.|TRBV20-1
TGCAGTGCTAGAGATCGGGGGGGAGGGGGAGGCGGCTACACCTTC
CSARDRGGGGGGYTF
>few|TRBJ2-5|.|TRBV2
TGTGCCAGCAGTGCGCAGGGGAGCGAGACCCAGTACTTC
CASSAQGSETQYF
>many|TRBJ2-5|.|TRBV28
TGTGCCAGCAGTCCTGTCTCAGAGACCCAGTACTTC
CASSPVSETQYF
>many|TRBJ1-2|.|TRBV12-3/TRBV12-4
TGTGCCAGCAACCTGGGGTCCTATGGCTACACCTTC
CASNLGSYGYTF
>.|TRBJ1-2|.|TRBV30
TGTGCCTGGAGGCCCCGGGGATTTGGCTATGGCTACACCTTC
CAWRPRGFGYGYTF
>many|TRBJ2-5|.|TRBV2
TGTGCCACTGGACTTGGAGAGACCCAGTACTTC
CATGLGETQYF
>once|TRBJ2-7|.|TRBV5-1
TGCGCCAGCAGCTTGCGAAGGGGGGTTCGAGATCGCGAGACAGGGCCCCTCGAGCAGTACTTC
CASSLRRGVRDRETGPLEQYF
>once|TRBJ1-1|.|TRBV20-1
TGCAGTGCTAGTAAGGGCAACTCCAACACTGAAGCTTTCTTT
CSASKGNSNTEAFF
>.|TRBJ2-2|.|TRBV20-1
TGCAGTGCCCCCGGCAGGGTGGGCGCCGGGGAGCTGTTTTTT
CSAPGRVGAGELFF
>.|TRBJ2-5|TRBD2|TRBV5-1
TGCGCCAGCAGCTTAACGGCTAGCGGGGGACAAGAGACCCAGTACTTC
CASSLTASGGQETQYF
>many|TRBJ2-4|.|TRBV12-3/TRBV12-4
TGTGCCAGCAGTTTAATGGCTTCGGCCAAAAACATTCAGTACTTC
CASSLMASAKNIQYF
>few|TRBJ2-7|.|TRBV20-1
TGCAGTGTTAGAGAGGCCCAGCGGAGCTCCTACGAGCAGTACTTC
CSVREAQRSSYEQYF
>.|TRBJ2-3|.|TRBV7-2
TGTGCCAGCAGCTTCACTAGGGGGGCCGGGTTCGGTACGCAGTATTTT
CASSFTRGAGFGTQYF
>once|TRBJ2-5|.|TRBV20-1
TGCAGTGCTAGGATGACAGGCATTCAAGAGACCCAGTACTTC
CSARMTGIQETQYF
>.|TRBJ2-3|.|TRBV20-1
TGCAGTGCTAGAGGCTTCGGGAAGATTAGCACAGATACGCAGTATTTT
CSARGFGKISTDTQYF
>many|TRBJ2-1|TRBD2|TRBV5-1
TGCGCCAGCAGCCCGACTAGCGGGATGTTCAGTGAGCAGTTCTTC
CASSPTSGMFSEQFF